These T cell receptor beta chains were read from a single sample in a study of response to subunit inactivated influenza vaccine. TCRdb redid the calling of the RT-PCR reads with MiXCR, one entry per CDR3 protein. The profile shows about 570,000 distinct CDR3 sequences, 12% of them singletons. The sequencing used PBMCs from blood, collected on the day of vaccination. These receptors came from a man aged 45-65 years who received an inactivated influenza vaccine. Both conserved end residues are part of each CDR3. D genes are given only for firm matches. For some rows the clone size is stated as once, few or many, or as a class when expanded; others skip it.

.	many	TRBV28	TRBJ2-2	CASSAGELFF	TGTGCCAGCAGCGCCGGGGAGCTGTTTTTT
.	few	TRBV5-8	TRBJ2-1	CASSGAVGSF	TGTGCCAGCAGCGGGGCCGTGGGGTCCTTC
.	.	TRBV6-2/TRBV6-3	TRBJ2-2	CASTIEANTGELFF	TGTGCCAGCACCATAGAGGCGAACACCGGGGAGCTGTTTTTT
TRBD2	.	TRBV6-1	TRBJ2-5	CASQQSGGQETQYF	TGTGCCAGCCAACAATCGGGGGGACAAGAGACCCAGTACTTC
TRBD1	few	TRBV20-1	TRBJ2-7	CSGRQGASEQYF	TGCAGTGGTCGACAGGGGGCGAGCGAGCAGTACTTC
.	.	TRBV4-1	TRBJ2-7	CASSHPGSRQYF	TGCGCCAGCAGTCATCCAGGGAGTCGGCAGTACTTC
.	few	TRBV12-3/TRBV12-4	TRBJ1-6	CASSSRANSPLHF	TGTGCCAGCAGCTCAAGGGCAAATTCACCCCTCCACTTT
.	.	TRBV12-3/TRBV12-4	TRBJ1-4	CASSQKIGTNEKLFF	TGTGCCAGCAGCCAAAAGATAGGGACTAATGAAAAACTGTTTTTT
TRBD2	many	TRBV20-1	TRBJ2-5	CSAKPTSGSVETQYF	TGCAGTGCTAAACCTACTAGCGGGAGTGTTGAGACCCAGTACTTC
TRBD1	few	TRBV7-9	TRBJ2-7	CASSLGTGPTYYEQYF	TGTGCCAGCAGCTTAGGGACAGGGCCAACTTACTACGAGCAGTACTTC
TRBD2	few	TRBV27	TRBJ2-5	CASRSGRAGETQYF	TGTGCCAGCAGAAGCGGGAGGGCCGGAGAGACCCAGTACTTC
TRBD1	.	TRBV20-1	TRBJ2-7	CSWTGIYEQYF	TGCAGTTGGACAGGGATATACGAGCAGTACTTC
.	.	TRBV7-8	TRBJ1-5	CASSPRVGMNSDQPQHF	TGTGCCAGCAGCCCGCGAGTCGGTATGAATAGCGATCAGCCCCAGCATTTT
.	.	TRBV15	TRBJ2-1	CATSRDFTQYEQFF	TGTGCCACCAGCAGAGATTTCACCCAGTATGAGCAGTTCTTC
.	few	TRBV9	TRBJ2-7	CASSPRETTSYEQYF	TGTGCCAGCAGCCCGCGAGAGACCACCTCCTACGAGCAGTACTTC
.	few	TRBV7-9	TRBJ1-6	CASSLGTGQGNSPLHF	TGTGCCAGCAGCTTAGGAACGGGTCAGGGTAATTCACCCCTCCACTTT
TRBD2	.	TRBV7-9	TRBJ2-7	CASNGAGGSSSYEQYF	TGTGCCAGCAACGGGGCGGGGGGCTCGAGCTCCTACGAGCAGTACTTC
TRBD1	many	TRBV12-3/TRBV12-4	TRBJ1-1	CASRSGDRGFEAFF	TGTGCCAGCAGGTCCGGGGACAGGGGGTTCGAGGCTTTCTTT
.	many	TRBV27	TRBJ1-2	CASSPHRVGGYTF	TGTGCCAGCAGTCCTCACAGGGTTGGTGGCTACACCTTC
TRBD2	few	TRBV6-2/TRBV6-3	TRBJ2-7	CASSLREAHYEQYF	TGTGCCAGCAGCCTTCGGGAGGCCCACTACGAGCAGTACTTC
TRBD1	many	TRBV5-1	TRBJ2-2	CASSLNRGPAGELFF	TGCGCCAGCAGCTTGAACAGGGGGCCGGCCGGGGAGCTGTTTTTT
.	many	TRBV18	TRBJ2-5	CASSPPISRETQYF	TGTGCCAGCTCACCACCGATTAGCCGAGAGACCCAGTACTTC
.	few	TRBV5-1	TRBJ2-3	CASSLELTITDTQYF	TGCGCCAGCAGCTTGGAGCTAACCATTACAGATACGCAGTATTTT
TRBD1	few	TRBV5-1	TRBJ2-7	CASEPGQGSYEQYF	TGCGCCAGCGAACCGGGACAGGGCTCCTACGAGCAGTACTTC
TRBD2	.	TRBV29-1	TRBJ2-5	CSIRQGWRGETQYF	TGCAGCATACGACAAGGATGGCGGGGGGAGACCCAGTACTTC
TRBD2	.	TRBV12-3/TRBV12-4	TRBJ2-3	CASSPWEGTDTQYF	TGTGCCAGCAGCCCATGGGAGGGAACAGATACGCAGTATTTT
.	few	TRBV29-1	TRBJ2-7	CSYRISSYEQYF	TGCAGTTACAGAATCTCCTCCTACGAGCAGTACTTC
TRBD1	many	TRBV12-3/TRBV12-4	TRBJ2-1	CASNWGQGPYNEQFF	TGTGCCAGCAATTGGGGACAGGGGCCCTACAATGAGCAGTTCTTC
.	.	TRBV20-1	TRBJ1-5	CSAQGGQPQHF	TGCAGTGCTCAGGGTGGCCAGCCCCAGCATTTT
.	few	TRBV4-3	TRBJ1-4	CASSQETLRASEKLFF	TGCGCCAGCAGCCAAGAAACCCTCCGGGCCTCAGAAAAACTGTTTTTT
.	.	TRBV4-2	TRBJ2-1	CASSPGLYYNEQFF	TGTGCCAGCAGCCCCGGCCTTTACTACAATGAGCAGTTCTTC
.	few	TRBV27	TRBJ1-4	CASSSSGWRNEKLFF	TGTGCCAGCAGTTCCTCGGGATGGCGTAATGAAAAACTGTTTTTT
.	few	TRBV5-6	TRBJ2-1	CASSLASPLNEQFF	TGTGCCAGCAGCTTAGCTAGCCCGCTCAATGAGCAGTTCTTC
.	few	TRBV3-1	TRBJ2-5	CASSSGAIQETQYF	TGTGCCAGCTCCTCGGGGGCCATTCAAGAGACCCAGTACTTC
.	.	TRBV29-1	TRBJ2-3	CSVEDQWQGRTQYF	TGCAGCGTTGAAGATCAATGGCAGGGGCGAACGCAGTATTTT
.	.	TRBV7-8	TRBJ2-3	CASSLGVPGRQAPRTDTQYF	TGTGCCAGCAGCTTAGGTGTCCCGGGACGCCAGGCACCCCGCACAGATACGCAGTATTTT
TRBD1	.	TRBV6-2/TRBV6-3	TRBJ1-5	CASSFGTGRGQPQHF	TGTGCCAGCAGTTTCGGGACAGGCAGGGGTCAGCCCCAGCATTTT
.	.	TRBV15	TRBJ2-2	CATSPRMGSPTGELFF	TGTGCCACCAGCCCCAGGATGGGCTCACCCACCGGGGAGCTGTTTTTT
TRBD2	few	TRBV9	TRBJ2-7	CASSPGTINYEQYF	TGTGCCAGCAGCCCCGGGACTATTAACTACGAGCAGTACTTC
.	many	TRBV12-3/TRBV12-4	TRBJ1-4	CASSQISGQREEKLFF	TGTGCCAGCAGCCAGATATCGGGGCAGCGGGAGGAAAAACTGTTTTTT
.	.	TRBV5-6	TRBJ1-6	CASSAPHSNSPLHF	TGTGCCAGCAGCGCTCCTCACAGCAACTCACCCCTCCACTTT
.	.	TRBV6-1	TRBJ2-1	CASRVPGGYNEQFF	TGTGCCAGCAGGGTTCCAGGAGGCTACAATGAGCAGTTCTTC
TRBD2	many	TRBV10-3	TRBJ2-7	CAISGWREGHHEQYF	TGTGCCATCAGCGGTTGGCGGGAGGGCCATCACGAGCAGTACTTC
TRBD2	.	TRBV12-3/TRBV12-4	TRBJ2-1	CASSLSGAPYNEQFF	TGTGCCAGCAGTTTAAGCGGGGCCCCCTACAATGAGCAGTTCTTC
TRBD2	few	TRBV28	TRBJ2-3	CASSSFGAGGGDTQYF	TGTGCCAGCAGTTCATTTGGGGCGGGGGGCGGAGATACGCAGTATTTT
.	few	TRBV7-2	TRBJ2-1	CASSHDRGFYNEQFF	TGTGCCAGCAGCCACGACCGGGGCTTCTACAATGAGCAGTTCTTC
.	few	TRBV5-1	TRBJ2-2	CASSLDWVNTGELFF	TGCGCCAGCAGCTTGGATTGGGTGAACACCGGGGAGCTGTTTTTT
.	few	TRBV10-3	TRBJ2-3	CATNGVSSSTDTQYF	TGTGCCACAAATGGGGTGTCATCTAGCACAGATACGCAGTATTTT
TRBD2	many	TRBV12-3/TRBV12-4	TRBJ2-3	CASTLAGGTDTQYF	TGCGCCAGCACCCTAGCGGGGGGTACAGATACGCAGTATTTT
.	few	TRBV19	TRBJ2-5	CASSTGSDIETQYF	TGTGCCAGTAGTACCGGGTCCGATATAGAGACCCAGTACTTC
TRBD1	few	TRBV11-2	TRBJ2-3	CASSPGTGLTDTQYF	TGTGCCAGCAGCCCCGGGACAGGGTTAACAGATACGCAGTATTTT
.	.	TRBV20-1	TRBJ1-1	CSARARPGAEAFF	TGCAGTGCTAGAGCCAGACCTGGCGCTGAAGCTTTCTTT
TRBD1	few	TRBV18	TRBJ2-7	CASSPSTGVDEQYF	TGTGCCAGCTCACCTTCAACAGGGGTAGACGAGCAGTACTTC
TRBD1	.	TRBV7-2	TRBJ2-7	CASSRGTESSYEQYF	TGTGCCAGCAGCCGAGGGACAGAAAGCTCCTACGAGCAGTACTTC
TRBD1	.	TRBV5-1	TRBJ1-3	CASSETGGYVYTIYF	TGCGCCAGCAGCGAAACAGGGGGCTATGTATACACCATATATTTT
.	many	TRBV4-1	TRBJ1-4	CASSQGTLSNEKLFF	TGCGCCAGCAGCCAAGGGACACTCTCTAATGAAAAACTGTTTTTT
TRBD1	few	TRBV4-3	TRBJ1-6	CASSPFDRGNSPLHF	TGCGCCAGCAGCCCCTTTGACAGGGGTAATTCACCCCTCCACTTT
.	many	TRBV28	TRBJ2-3	CASIFPGAPPDTQYF	TGTGCCAGCATTTTTCCGGGAGCTCCACCAGATACGCAGTATTTT
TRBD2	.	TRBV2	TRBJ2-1	CASSLQGGLAGGGYNEQFF	TGTGCCAGCAGCTTACAGGGTGGACTAGCGGGAGGCGGGTACAATGAGCAGTTCTTC
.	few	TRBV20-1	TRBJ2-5	CSARAPGQETQYF	TGCAGTGCTAGAGCACCCGGCCAAGAGACCCAGTACTTC